The clone carrying this T cell receptor (beta chain) appeared many times. These data belong to a study of Graves' ophthalmopathy and Graves' hyperthyroidism. RNA transcripts provided the template for amplifying TCR beta CDR3 regions. First-round RT-PCR with HTBI primers preceded a second-round multiplex PCR. TCRdb reprocessed the multiplex PCR reads with MiXCR, giving one entry per CDR3 protein. The sample comprises some 520,000 distinct CDR3 sequences, approximately 15% of which are singletons, and approximately 9.8% rests with the top ten. Losses at the gene ends were 5 bases for V and 8 bases for J; bases not matched to a gene: 11. The CDR3 is 14 amino acids.

This rearrangement joins TRBV12-3 or TRBV12-4 to TRBJ1-2; 7 nucleotides agree with TRBD1. The receptor was derived from a woman in her twenties or thirties with Graves' ophthalmopathy. The sample was blood. The CDR3 loop is CASSPDRVIGGYTF. The CDR3 DNA reads TGTGCCAGCAGTCCCGACAGGGTGATCGGCGGCTACACCTTC.